The present T cell receptor (beta chain) was sequenced within a study of PD-1 blockade in classical Hodgkin lymphoma. Background on the study: Patients were given intravenous nivolumab, 3 mg/kg, every 2 weeks. Study-wide findings and caveats: Diminished baseline TCR diversity has been reported in newly diagnosed patients relative to healthy donors.

Germline trimming cut 0 bases from V and 2 bases from J; bases unmatched to any gene: 5. Looked up from germline, CDR1 is SGHAT and CDR2 is FQNNGV. The CDR3 is 16 amino acids. This clone is a singleton in its sample. Its antigen remains unidentified. Time point meaning: cycle 4 day 1 (C4D1), after less than seven weeks of nivolumab. Following autologous stem cell transplantation, relapse occurred in every patient, and exposure to brentuximab vedotin varied. Measured with immunoSEQ multiplex PCR; TCRdb has only the in-frame clones, and not every one. The sample holds over 85,000 clones; roughly 91% are singletons and the top ten take approximately 2%.

The rearrangement links TRBV11-2 to TRBJ2-7; TRBD1 matches at 9 bases. Sequencing was performed on peripheral blood mononuclear cells (PBMCs), taken before the fourth cycle of nivolumab. This receptor was identified in a human donor with classical Hodgkin lymphoma. CDR3 amino acids: CASSLEWDRVTYEQYF. CDR3 DNA sequence: TGTGCCAGCAGCTTAGAGTGGGACAGGGTAACCTACGAGCAGTACTTC.